The rows below give T cell receptor beta chains drawn from one sample of a study of human T cells and chemical hapten exposure. TCRdb ran MiXCR on the RACE reads and lists one entry per CDR3 protein. Here the sample spans roughly 80,000 distinct CDR3 sequences, over 8.5% being singletons. Sequences were derived from whole blood, sampled in connection with sensitization to the hapten diphenylcyclopropenone (DPC). The receptor source for this set is a woman in her forties or fifties with alopecia areata. Some clones in this sample may be carry-over from other donors' samples. CDR3s include the opening cysteine and the closing phenylalanine or tryptophan. A D gene is named only where the DNA matches it firmly. Clone sizes are shown as once, few or many counts, or a class when the clone is expanded.

CDR3nt | CDR3aa | v_gene | abundance | j_gene | d_gene | len
TGTGCCAGCAGTTTGGGGCGAAATCAGCCCCAGCATTTT | CASSLGRNQPQHF | TRBV27 | many | TRBJ1-5 | - | 13
TGTGCCAGCAGTACGGGACACCTCAAGGGGACTGAAGCTTTCTTT | CASSTGHLKGTEAFF | TRBV12-3/TRBV12-4 | many | TRBJ1-1 | - | 15
TGTGCCAGCAGCTTAATTATCTTCAATGAGCAGTTCTTC | CASSLIIFNEQFF | TRBV7-2 | few | TRBJ2-1 | - | 13
TGTGCCAGCAGCGTGAGGCTTAACTATGGCTACACCTTC | CASSVRLNYGYTF | TRBV9 | few | TRBJ1-2 | - | 13
TGCGCCAGCAGCTTGGGCCCCGGGACAGGGGGCTGGGAGCAGTTCTTC | CASSLGPGTGGWEQFF | TRBV5-1 | many | TRBJ2-1 | TRBD1 | 16
TGTGCCAGCAGTTTCAGCGGGGCCCCCTACGAGCAGTACTTC | CASSFSGAPYEQYF | TRBV28 | few | TRBJ2-7 | TRBD2 | 14
TGCAGTGCTCTAGCGGGGACTAGCACAGATACGCAGTATTTT | CSALAGTSTDTQYF | TRBV20-1 | few | TRBJ2-3 | TRBD2 | 14
TGTGCCAGCAGCTTTGGACTAGCGGGAGTTGGGAGTGAGCAGTTCTTC | CASSFGLAGVGSEQFF | TRBV9 | few | TRBJ2-1 | TRBD2 | 16
TGCGCCAGCAGTCAATCGGGGGGCCTCCAGAGCACAGATACGCAGTATTTT | CASSQSGGLQSTDTQYF | TRBV23-1 | few | TRBJ2-3 | - | 17
TGTGCCAGCAGCCTCGACAGGGGATTCACCCTTAACTATGGCTACACCTTC | CASSLDRGFTLNYGYTF | TRBV7-3 | many | TRBJ1-2 | TRBD1 | 17
TGTGCCAGCAGTGAAATGCGAAACAAGCTAGCTGGCTACACCTTC | CASSEMRNKLAGYTF | TRBV2 | few | TRBJ1-2 | - | 15